Listed here are 20 T cell receptor beta chains from one sample, sequenced in a study of OX40 agonist ivuxolimab in advanced cancers. Clones were sequenced by immunoSEQ multiplex PCR, and TCRdb holds only the in-frame ones, with some missing. The sample lists more than 95,000 clones; about 91% were seen once. The specimen was CD4+ or CD8+ T cells sorted from blood, collected in a trial of the OX40 agonist ivuxolimab. These TCRs come from an adult with an advanced solid tumor such as melanoma, head and neck, liver or kidney cancer.

The chain links TRBV18 to TRBJ2-5; tentative D call: TRBD2 (6 bases). The CDR3 has 15 residues. V was clipped by 4 bases and J by 1 base, with 13 bases between them. Germline CDR1 reads KGHSH; CDR2 reads LQKENI. The CDR3: CASSLRRDIQETQYF. CDR3 in DNA: TGTGCCAGCTCACTACGGAGGGATATCCAAGAGACCCAGTACTTC.

This rearrangement joins TRBV7-2 to TRBJ1-2, with 8 bases matching TRBD1. Germline V lookup: CDR1 SGHTA, CDR2 FQGNSA. Losses at the gene ends were 5 bases for V and 5 bases for J; bases not matched to a gene: 10. The CDR3 is made up of 15 amino acids. In nucleotides, the CDR3 is TGTGCCAGCAGCCGGACAGGGACGACCAAGTATGGCTACACCTTC. This encodes CASSRTGTTKYGYTF.

The chain couples TRBV5-4 to TRBJ1-5; maybe TRBD1 (5 bases). CDR1 and CDR2 from the germline V gene are SGHNT and YYREEE (reference sequence). V shed 0 bases and J shed 7 bases, with 11 bases lying between them. The CDR3 is made up of 14 amino acids. For the CDR3, the DNA is TGTGCCAGCAGCTTGGCCGGGACTTCGCAGCCCCAGCATTTT. Translating it yields CASSLAGTSQPQHF.

About this clone itself: The sample has other DNA sequences that encode this CDR3 too. The genes are TRBV5-1 and TRBJ2-7; TRBD1 agrees at 9 bases. The length of the CDR3 is 14 residues. The junction had 6 bases not matched to a gene; V was cut back by 4 bases and J by 4 bases. Germline assignment: CDR1 SGHRS and CDR2 YFSETQ. CDR3 nucleotide sequence: TGCGCCAGCAGCACCGGGACAGGGCGGTACGAGCAGTACTTC. This encodes CASSTGTGRYEQYF.

The genes are TRBV7-2 and TRBJ2-3; D may match TRBD1 or TRBD2 (5 bases each). V was pared by 0 bases and J by 1 base, with 14 bases between. This CDR3 is built from 17 residues. Germline lookup yields CDR1 SGHTA and CDR2 FQGNSA. CDR3 nucleotide sequence: TGTGCCAGCAGCTTAGCGCCGGGGACCCCCGGCACAGATACGCAGTATTTT. It yields the protein CASSLAPGTPGTDTQYF.

This clone was detected only once. The chain carries TRBV4-2 and TRBJ2-7; TRBD2 matches at 8 bases. From germline, CDR1 is LGHNA and CDR2 YNFKEQ. This CDR3 is 16 amino acids long. Trimming removed 2 bases from V and 5 bases from J; junction bases left unmatched: 11. Here the CDR3 reads CASSQTLVREGDEQYF. The DNA of the CDR3 is TGTGCCAGCAGCCAAACTCTAGTCCGGGAGGGTGACGAGCAGTACTTC.

The V and J genes are TRBV21-1 and TRBJ2-5; the table names TRBD2, a call not compared with the DNA. TRBV21-1 is recorded as a pseudogene. The CDR3 covers 15 residues. CDR3 residues: CASKMLAGDGETQYF. CDR3 sequence (DNA): TGTGCCAGCAAGATGCTAGCGGGAGATGGGGAGACCCAGTACTTC.

This clone showed up just once. This chain joins TRBV18 and TRBJ1-5, with 11 bases fitting TRBD1. The germline gives CDR1 KGHSH, CDR2 LQKENI. There are 14 residues in the CDR3. Trimming took 5 bases from V and 4 from J; bases not matched to a gene: 1. CDR3 sequence (DNA): TGTGCCAGCTCATGGGACAGGGGGAATCAGCCCCAGCATTTT. It specifies CASSWDRGNQPQHF.

The chain joins TRBV21-1 to TRBJ2-4; the D call TRBD2 from the table was never checked on the DNA. TRBV21-1 is an annotated pseudogene. CDR3 size: 16 residues. CDR3 protein: CASSKARGAFENIQYF. CDR3 nucleotides: TGTGCCAGCAGCAAAGCCCGCGGGGCGTTCGAAAACATTCAGTACTTC.

This chain uses TRBV12-2 with TRBJ2-1; the tabulated D call, TRBD1, remains unverified against the DNA. TRBV12-2 is designated a pseudogene. The CDR3 has 15 residues. The CDR3 here is CASRTQESSYNEQFF. Written as DNA, the CDR3 is TGTGCAAGTCGTACACAGGAGAGCTCCTACAATGAGCAGTTCTTC.

The J gene is TRBJ2-5, the V gene TRBV4-3; possibly TRBD1 for D (6 bases). CDR3 size: 14 residues. The germline V gene encodes CDR1 LGHNA and CDR2 YSLEER. V was clipped by 4 bases and J by 2 bases, with 11 bases between them. CDR3 bases: TGCGCCAGCAGCCTCAGGGGAATGCAAGAGACCCAGTACTTC. Translating gives CASSLRGMQETQYF.

This CDR3 is CASSQVSASYNEQFF. The DNA for the CDR3 is TGCGCCAGCAGCCAAGTGAGCGCCAGCTACAATGAGCAGTTCTTC. This chain joins TRBV4-3 and TRBJ2-1; D gene uncertain. The CDR3 is 15 amino acids. Trimming stripped 1 base from V and 3 bases from J, with 10 bases between. The germline CDR1 and CDR2 sequences are LGHNA and YSLEER.

The chain uses TRBV28 and TRBJ2-4, with D possibly being TRBD2 (5 bases). Trimming removed 6 bases at V and 8 bases at J, with 20 bases between. Germline V lookup: CDR1 MDHEN, CDR2 SYDVKM. The CDR3 consists of 15 residues. Written as DNA, the CDR3 is TGTGCCAGCAGCTCTCATCGGGGTGGAGTCTACATTCAGTACTTC. Residues: CASSSHRGGVYIQYF.

This chain links TRBV6-6 with TRBJ1-5; the match to TRBD1 covers 12 bases. The CDR3 is made up of 16 amino acids. The V gene end was trimmed by 5 bases and the J gene end by 6 bases; junction bases not matched to a gene: 8. The germline V gene has CDR1 MNHNY and CDR2 SVGAGI (reference sequence). CDR3 residues: CASSKGQGARSQPQHF. As DNA, the CDR3 is TGTGCCAGCAGTAAGGGACAGGGGGCGCGGAGTCAGCCCCAGCATTTT.

The chain employs TRBV30 and TRBJ2-1, with unresolved D. The CDR3 loop spans 11 amino acids. The germline gives CDR1 GTSNPN, CDR2 SVGIG (reference sequence). The V end lost 5 bases, the J end lost 7 bases, and 9 bases lay between the germline ends. The DNA for the CDR3 is TGTGCCTGGCTTCGTTGGAATGAGCAGTTCTTC. It encodes CAWLRWNEQFF.

A word on this clone: The sample has other DNA sequences that encode this CDR3 too. CDR3 sequence (DNA): TGTGCCAGCAGCGTCGTAGGCACAGATACGCAGTATTTT. It is translated as CASSVVGTDTQYF. The V gene is TRBV9, the J gene TRBJ2-3; D is ambiguous. The V end lost 2 bases, the J end lost 1 base, and 5 bases lay between the germline ends. CDR1 is SGDLS and CDR2 is YYNGEE in the germline V gene. The CDR3 covers 13 residues.

The chain uses TRBV9 and TRBJ1-4, with D possibly TRBD1 on 6 matching bases. This CDR3 is built from 15 residues. V lost 2 bases to trimming and J lost 0 bases, with 8 bases between them. Germline CDR1 SGDLS, CDR2 YYNGEE. The CDR3 sequence: CASSVRGTTNEKLFF. CDR3 in DNA: TGTGCCAGCAGCGTGAGGGGGACAACTAATGAAAAACTGTTTTTT.

The chain employs TRBV7-2 and TRBJ2-3; perhaps D is TRBD1 or TRBD2 (5 bases each). The CDR3 covers 17 residues. CDR1 is SGHTA and CDR2 is FQGNSA in the germline V gene. V was pared by 0 bases and J by 0 bases, with 13 bases between. CDR3 coding DNA: TGTGCCAGCAGCTTAGCGCTGTGGGACGGAAGCACAGATACGCAGTATTTT. It specifies CASSLALWDGSTDTQYF.

The chain employs TRBV4-1 and TRBJ1-5; perhaps TRBD1 as D (5 bases). The CDR3 has 15 residues. CDR1 is MGHRA, CDR2 YSYEKL, per germline. Trimming shortened V by 1 base and J by 6 bases, and 13 bases separated the two germline ends. CDR3 nucleotide sequence: TGCGCCAGCAGCCAAGGCCCCGGGGCGAGTCAGCCCCAGCATTTT. Protein sequence: CASSQGPGASQPQHF.

The chain recombines TRBV6-1 with TRBJ2-7, with 9 positions matching TRBD1. The V gene's germline CDR1 is MNHNS and CDR2 SASEGT. V shed 2 bases and J 5 bases; nucleotides not matched to a gene: 10. This CDR3 region has 16 residues. The CDR3 loop is CASSEPAGQGRHEQYF. CDR3 nucleotides: TGTGCCAGCAGTGAACCAGCGGGACAGGGACGACACGAGCAGTACTTC.